A single sample gave rise to the 22 T cell receptor beta chains below, sequenced in a study of lymphopenia after photon versus proton radiotherapy (dated by TCRdb to the late 2010s). Library prep was done by the immunoSEQ multiplex PCR assay. TCRdb stores this immuneACCESS table with in-frame sequences only. Part of the clones is absent; in the studies checked, under half of the shortfall reflects unresolved V genes, and no reason is known for the rest. The sample table shows some 40,000 clones, and 86% are seen once. Around a tenth of the sample rests with the top ten. The material sequenced was peripheral blood, taken from a patient treated with proton-based radiotherapy. The receptor set was obtained from a woman aged 70-85 years with pancreatic cancer. Some clones in this sample may be carry-over from other donors' samples.

The chain joins TRBV2 to TRBJ2-5, with a weak D call TRBD1 (6 bases). Germline values: CDR1 SNHLY, CDR2 FYNNEI. CDR3 length: 15 amino acids. V was clipped by 6 bases and J by 11 bases, with 25 bases between them. The CDR3 DNA follows: TGTGCCAGCAGGCGAGAAGGACCAGGGGTGGGGGAGCAGTACTTC. Protein product: CASRREGPGVGEQYF.

The chain recombines TRBV19 with TRBJ2-3; maybe TRBD2 (5 bases). Per germline, CDR1 LNHDA and CDR2 SQIVND (reference sequence). CDR3 length: 13 residues. V dropped 5 bases and J dropped 3 bases, with 9 bases sitting between them. The CDR3 here is CASSHGMTDTQYF. The CDR3 DNA reads TGTGCCAGTAGTCACGGGATGACAGATACGCAGTATTTT.

V usage is TRBV28 and J usage is TRBJ1-4, with TRBD1 matching 9 bases. Germline CDR1 reads MDHEN; CDR2 reads SYDVKM. The CDR3 is 15 residues long. V shed 3 bases and J 7 bases; nucleotides not matched to a gene: 6. The CDR3 sequence: CASSLGGTGREKLFF. The CDR3 coding sequence is TGTGCCAGCAGTTTGGGTGGGACAGGGCGTGAAAAACTGTTTTTT.

CDR3 DNA sequence: TGTGCCAGCAGTTTATACAGACAGCCAAGCAATCAGCCCCAGCATTTT. It encodes CASSLYRQPSNQPQHF. The rearrangement uses TRBV28 and TRBJ1-5; D is possibly TRBD1 (5 bases). Germline lookup yields CDR1 MDHEN and CDR2 SYDVKM. The V and J ends lost 1 base and 1 base respectively, with 11 bases between them. This CDR3 spans 16 amino acids.

The rearrangement joins TRBV29-1 to TRBJ1-1; 9 bases fit TRBD1. Trimming took 7 bases from V and 3 from J; bases not matched to a gene: 6. CDR3 length equals 13 residues. The germline CDR1 and CDR2 sequences are SQVTM and ANQGSEA. For the CDR3, the DNA is TGCAGCGGGCACAGGGGGCCGGACACTGAAGCTTTCTTT. This translates into CSGHRGPDTEAFF.

The genes are TRBV10-3 and TRBJ2-3, with TRBD2 matching 13 bases. CDR1 is ENHRY and CDR2 is SYGVKD in the germline V gene. The ends lost 6 bases at V and 0 bases at J; junction bases unmatched: 6. There are 17 residues in the CDR3. The CDR3 sequence is CAIRAGLAGTSTDTQYF. As DNA, the CDR3 is TGTGCCATCAGGGCGGGACTAGCGGGGACTAGCACAGATACGCAGTATTTT.

Only a few counts were recorded for this clone. CDR3: CASSPDPRTDTQYF. In nucleotides, the CDR3 is TGTGCCAGCAGTCCGGACCCCCGCACAGATACGCAGTATTTT. The chain recombines TRBV6-6 with TRBJ2-3, with unresolved D. This CDR3 comprises 14 residues. Trimming left V 5 bases short and J 1 base short, with 10 bases between. Germline V gene sequence: CDR1 MNHNY, CDR2 SVGAGI (reference sequence).

The chain joins TRBV27 to TRBJ2-1, with TRBD2 as a possible D gene (5 bases). V was pared by 3 bases and J by 0 bases, with 9 bases between. The CDR3 has 15 residues. From germline, CDR1 is MNHEY and CDR2 SMNVEV (reference sequence). The chain's CDR3 is CASSFGVGSYNEQFF. In DNA, the CDR3 is TGTGCCAGCAGTTTCGGGGTGGGCTCCTACAATGAGCAGTTCTTC.

The chain employs TRBV21-1 and TRBJ1-2. TRBV21-1 is an annotated pseudogene. The CDR3 is made up of 17 amino acids. The CDR3 loop reads CASSVRDGPTANYGYTF. The CDR3 DNA sequence: TGTGCCAGCAGCGTACGGGACGGTCCAACAGCTAACTATGGCTACACCTTC.

A remark on this clone: At the DNA level, this CDR3 is encoded by other sequences in the same sample as well. J is TRBJ2-7 and V is TRBV28; D uncertain. V was shortened by 2 bases and J by 2 bases, with 7 bases between the two germline ends. Germline V lookup: CDR1 MDHEN, CDR2 SYDVKM. CDR3 length: 13 amino acids. CDR3: CASSLGVAYEQYF. The CDR3 DNA follows: TGTGCCAGCAGTTTAGGGGTAGCCTACGAGCAGTACTTC.

This chain links TRBV2 with TRBJ1-3; unclear D gene. The V and J ends lost 7 bases and 4 bases respectively, with 14 bases between them. The CDR3 runs to 14 residues. In germline, CDR1 is SNHLY, CDR2 FYNNEI. The CDR3: CASTQQANGNTIYF. CDR3 bases: TGTGCCAGCACCCAGCAGGCGAACGGAAACACCATATATTTT.

The V and J genes are TRBV2 and TRBJ2-7; 7 nucleotides line up with TRBD1. Trimming cost V 5 bases and J 6 bases; bases outside gene matches: 10. This CDR3 contains 14 residues. Germline values: CDR1 SNHLY, CDR2 FYNNEI. For the CDR3, the DNA is TGTGCCAGCAGTCCCCAGACAGGGTTGGGCGAGCAGTACTTC. Translation: CASSPQTGLGEQYF.

The chain carries TRBV6-5 and TRBJ1-4; D is ambiguous. Germline loops: CDR1 MNHEY, CDR2 SVGAGI. V lost 5 bases and J lost 8, with 6 bases in between. CDR3 size: 11 residues. In DNA form, the CDR3 reads TGTGCCAGCAGTAACTTAGAAAAACTGTTTTTT. It is translated as CASSNLEKLFF.

V usage is TRBV7-2 and J usage is TRBJ2-4; 7 nucleotides match TRBD2. V lost 4 bases to trimming and J lost 8 bases; unmatched junction nucleotides: 8. Looked up from germline, CDR1 is SGHTA and CDR2 is FQGNSA. This CDR3 comprises 14 residues. The DNA of the CDR3 is TGTGCCAGCAGCTCCTCAGCCCGGGGGGACATTCAGTACTTC. It yields the protein CASSSSARGDIQYF. The full variable domain, rest sourced from reference TRBV7-2 and TRBJ2-4, is GAGVSQSPSNKVTEKGKDVELRCDPISGHTALYWYRQSLGQGLEFLIYFQGNSAPDKSGLPSDRFSAERTGGSVSTLTIQRTQQEDSAVYLCASSSSARGDIQYFGAGTRLSVL.

The chain is built from TRBV19 and TRBJ1-2, with D possibly TRBD1 on 5 matching bases. The CDR3 is 12 residues long. Germline CDR1 LNHDA, CDR2 SQIVND (reference sequence). Trimming left V 5 bases short and J 8 bases short, with 12 bases between. The CDR3 sequence is CASSAGIYGYTF. CDR3 DNA: TGTGCCAGTAGTGCAGGGATATACGGCTACACCTTC.

V gene TRBV28 combines with J gene TRBJ1-1; 8 bases are shared with TRBD1. From germline, CDR1 is MDHEN and CDR2 SYDVKM. This CDR3 has 15 amino acids. The ends lost 2 bases at V and 5 bases at J; junction bases unmatched: 7. The CDR3 region has the DNA TGTGCCAGCAGTTTAACAGACAGGGGTTGGACTGAAGCTTTCTTT. This codes for CASSLTDRGWTEAFF.

The chain couples TRBV2 to TRBJ2-7; 11 bases agree with TRBD2. The CDR3 contains 14 residues. J gave up 4 bases and V 6 bases, and 5 bases lay outside the gene matches. Germline values: CDR1 SNHLY, CDR2 FYNNEI. The CDR3 sequence: CASRLAGGQYEQYF. The CDR3 DNA reads TGTGCCAGCAGATTAGCGGGAGGGCAGTACGAGCAGTACTTC.

This chain joins TRBV10-1 and TRBJ1-1, with TRBD1 matching 7 bases. From germline, CDR1 is WNHNN and CDR2 SYGVQD (reference sequence). The CDR3 has 13 residues. After removal of 4 bases from V and 11 bases from J, the junction contained 10 bases not matched to a gene. CDR3 residues: CASSGPSGGYAFF. In DNA, the CDR3 is TGCGCCAGCAGTGGTCCCTCAGGGGGATACGCTTTCTTT.

This rearrangement joins TRBV7-2 to TRBJ2-5; D tentatively fits TRBD1 or TRBD2 (5 bases each). This CDR3 is built from 15 residues. Trimming stripped 6 bases from V and 0 bases from J, with 14 bases between. Germline lookup yields CDR1 SGHTA and CDR2 FQGNSA. Written as DNA, the CDR3 is TGTGCCAGCAGTGCCGGGACCACTCACCAAGAGACCCAGTACTTC. Translation gives CASSAGTTHQETQYF.

The chain couples TRBV5-1 to TRBJ2-1; D is perhaps TRBD1 (6 bases). With 0 bases removed from V and 7 bases from J, the gap between germline ends came to 14 bases. CDR3 length equals 15 residues. CDR1 SGHRS and CDR2 YFSETQ come from the germline V gene. This chain's CDR3 is CASSLAWGPGNEQFF. The CDR3 coding sequence is TGCGCCAGCAGCTTGGCTTGGGGGCCGGGGAATGAGCAGTTCTTC.

The chain combines TRBV6-1 with TRBJ2-1; 13 nucleotides line up with TRBD2. CDR3 length: 14 amino acids. In germline, CDR1 is MNHNS, CDR2 SASEGT. V gave up 8 bases and J gave up 7 bases; unmatched junction bases: 5. CDR3 DNA sequence: TGTGCCAGCGCGGGACTAGCGGGATTAAATGAGCAGTTCTTC. As protein: CASAGLAGLNEQFF.

The chain uses TRBV5-1 and TRBJ2-5; 7 nucleotides line up with TRBD1. The CDR3 is 15 residues long. Per the germline V gene, CDR1 is SGHRS and CDR2 is YFSETQ. The J segment lost 5 bases and the V segment lost 1 base, leaving 8 bases of the junction unmatched. The CDR3 loop is CASSLTGERSETQYF. As DNA, the CDR3 is TGCGCCAGCAGCTTGACAGGGGAGAGGAGCGAGACCCAGTACTTC.